The clone carrying this T cell receptor (beta chain) was counted only a few times. Its antigen is unknown. This sample stems from a study of blood T cells in healthy people across ages. At the level of the study: About one barcoded beta molecule per two T cells was the capture yield of template switching. General observations from the study: It was the long-lived donors that had more naive CD4+ cells and higher diversity than aged donors.

For the second PCR, which ran for about 6 to 11 cycles, a sample-barcoded 5' primer and a J-beta primer mix were used. TCRdb recomputed calls from the 5' RACE reads with MiXCR, one row per CDR3 protein. Counted here are about 570,000 distinct CDR3 sequences, roughly a quarter occurring once; the ten biggest clones make up 3.6%. Germline V lookup: CDR1 LGHDT, CDR2 YNNKEL (reference sequence). The CDR3 is 15 amino acids. Losses at the gene ends were 2 bases for V and 2 bases for J; bases not matched to a gene: 2. Another study also made use of these data, one on T cells of mothers and their children. As that report states: Once extracted, all RNA went into cDNA synthesis at about 1.4 ug per 15 ul.

Sequencing was performed on blood. This receptor was taken from a boy aged 2 to 10 in good health. The rearrangement links TRBV3-1 to TRBJ2-2; 7 nucleotides line up with TRBD2. The CDR3 here is CASSQSGGNTGELFF. The CDR3 DNA follows: TGTGCCAGCAGCCAATCGGGGGGAAACACCGGGGAGCTGTTTTTT.